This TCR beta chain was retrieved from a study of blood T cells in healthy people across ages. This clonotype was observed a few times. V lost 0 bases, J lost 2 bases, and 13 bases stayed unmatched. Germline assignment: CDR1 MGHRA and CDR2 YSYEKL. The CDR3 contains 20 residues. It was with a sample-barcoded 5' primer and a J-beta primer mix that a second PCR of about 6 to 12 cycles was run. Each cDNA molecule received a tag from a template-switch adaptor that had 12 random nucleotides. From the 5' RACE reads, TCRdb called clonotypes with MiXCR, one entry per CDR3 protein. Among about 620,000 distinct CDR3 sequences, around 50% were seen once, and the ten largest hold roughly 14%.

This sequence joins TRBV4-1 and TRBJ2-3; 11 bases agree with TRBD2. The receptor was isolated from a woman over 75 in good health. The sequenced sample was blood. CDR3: CASSQERGHGTSGNTDTQYF. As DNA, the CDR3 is TGCGCCAGCAGCCAAGAAAGAGGGCACGGGACTAGCGGCAACACAGATACGCAGTATTTT.